This T cell receptor (beta chain) is drawn from a study of shared clonotypes between healthy human individuals. Study-level points and caveats: Non-shared clonotypes had lower generation probabilities than clonotypes shared by all four sorted-subset donors. It was observed that approximately 5% of naive CD4 clonotypes were shared across a few donors.

Trimming took off 0 bases at V and 2 bases at J, with 14 bases between the two ends. The CDR3 has 16 residues. Germline loops: CDR1 MNHEY, CDR2 SMNVEV (reference sequence). Remarks on this clone: The antigen remains undetermined.

Assay: immunoSEQ multiplex PCR; the TCRdb copy retains only in-frame clones and omits some. The repertoire holds nearly 2 million clones, with about 94% as singletons. Naive-designated CD8 cells lacked CD45RO, were positively enriched for CCR7, and omitted terminally differentiated effector memory CD45RA+ cells. The sample was naive CD8+ T cells sorted from blood. The chain is built from TRBV27 and TRBJ2-7; TRBD2 is a possible D gene (6 bases). The TCR originated in a man between 18 and 29 years old in good health. CDR3 coding DNA: TGTGCCAGCAGTTTATCCCGCGGGGAGTGGCCCTACGAGCAGTACTTC. Translation: CASSLSRGEWPYEQYF.